This T cell receptor beta chain was recorded in a study of blood T cells in healthy people across ages. Study-wide points: It was held that the diversity estimates obtained from one million T cells were underestimates.

On this clonotype itself: Its antigen remains unknown.

The second PCR ran roughly 7 to 11 cycles with a sample-barcoded 5' primer and J-beta primers. TCRdb ran MiXCR on the 5' RACE reads and lists one entry per CDR3 protein. The sample shows 700,000 or so distinct CDR3 sequences, around 41% of them seen only once. The CDR3 contains 15 residues. V trimming: 2 bases; J trimming: 10 bases; junction bases outside the gene matches: 8. Looked up from germline, CDR1 is SGHTA and CDR2 is FQGNSA. The donors, healthy Caucasians from Russia, were aged roughly 6 to 100. Source material: blood. This chain joins TRBV7-2 and TRBJ1-6, with 7 bases fitting TRBD1. The TCR sequence derives from an elderly man in good health. The CDR3 region has the DNA TGTGCCAGCAGCTTAAAAGGCAGGGGGGACTCACCCCTCCACTTT. Encoded protein: CASSLKGRGDSPLHF.